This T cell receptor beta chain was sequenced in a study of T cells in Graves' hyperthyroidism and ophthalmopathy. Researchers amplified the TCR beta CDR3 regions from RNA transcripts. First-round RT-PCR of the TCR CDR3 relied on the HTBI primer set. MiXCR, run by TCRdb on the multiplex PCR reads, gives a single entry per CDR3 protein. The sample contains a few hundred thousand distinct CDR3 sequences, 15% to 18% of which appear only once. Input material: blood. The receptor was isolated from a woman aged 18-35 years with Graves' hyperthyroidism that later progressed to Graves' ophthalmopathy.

The CDR3 DNA follows: TGCAGCGTTGAGTCCGGGAGCACGAACACCGGGGAGCTGTTTTTT. Its translation is CSVESGSTNTGELFF. The V gene is TRBV29-1, the J gene TRBJ2-2; D might be TRBD2 (6 bases). The germline gives CDR1 SQVTM, CDR2 ANQGSEA. Trimming removed 3 bases from V and 0 bases from J, with 11 bases in between. The CDR3 length is 15 residues.